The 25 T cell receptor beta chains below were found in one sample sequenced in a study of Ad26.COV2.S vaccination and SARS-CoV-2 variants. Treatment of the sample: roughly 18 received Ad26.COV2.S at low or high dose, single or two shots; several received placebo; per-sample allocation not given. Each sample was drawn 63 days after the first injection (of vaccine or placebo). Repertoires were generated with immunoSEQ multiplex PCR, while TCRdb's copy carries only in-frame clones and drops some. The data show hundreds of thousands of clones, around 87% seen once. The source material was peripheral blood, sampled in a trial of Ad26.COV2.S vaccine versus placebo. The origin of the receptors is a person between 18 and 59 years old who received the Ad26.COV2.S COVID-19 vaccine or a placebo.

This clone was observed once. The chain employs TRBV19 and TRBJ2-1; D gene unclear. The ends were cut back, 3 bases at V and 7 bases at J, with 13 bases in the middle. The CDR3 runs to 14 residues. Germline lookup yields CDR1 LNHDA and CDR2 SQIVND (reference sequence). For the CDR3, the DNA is TGTGCCAGTAGTATTATGTCCCTGGGTAATGAGCAGTTCTTC. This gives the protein CASSIMSLGNEQFF.

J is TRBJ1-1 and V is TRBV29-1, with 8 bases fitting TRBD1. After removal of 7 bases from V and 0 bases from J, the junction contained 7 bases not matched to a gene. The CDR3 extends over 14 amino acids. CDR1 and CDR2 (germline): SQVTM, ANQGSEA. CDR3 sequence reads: CSGCRQGLNTEAFF. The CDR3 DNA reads TGCAGCGGTTGTAGACAGGGGCTGAACACTGAAGCTTTCTTT.

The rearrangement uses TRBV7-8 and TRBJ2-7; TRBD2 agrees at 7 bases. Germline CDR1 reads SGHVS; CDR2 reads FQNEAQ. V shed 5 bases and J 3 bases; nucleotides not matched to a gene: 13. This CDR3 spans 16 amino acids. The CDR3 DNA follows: TGTGCCAGCAGCGAATCATATGGACTAGAATACTACGAGCAGTACTTC. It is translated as CASSESYGLEYYEQYF.

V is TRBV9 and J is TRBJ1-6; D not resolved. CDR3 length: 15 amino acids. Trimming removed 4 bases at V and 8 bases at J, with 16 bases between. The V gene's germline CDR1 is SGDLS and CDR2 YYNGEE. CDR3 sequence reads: CASSSRPDPDSPLHF. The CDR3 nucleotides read TGTGCCAGCAGCTCGCGACCCGATCCGGATTCACCCCTCCACTTT.

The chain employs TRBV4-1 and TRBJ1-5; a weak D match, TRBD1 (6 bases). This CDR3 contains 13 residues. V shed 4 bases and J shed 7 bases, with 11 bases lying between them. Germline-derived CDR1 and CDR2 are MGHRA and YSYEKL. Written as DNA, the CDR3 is TGCGCCAGCAGCCTATCAGGGGAGCAGCCCCAGCATTTT. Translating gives CASSLSGEQPQHF.

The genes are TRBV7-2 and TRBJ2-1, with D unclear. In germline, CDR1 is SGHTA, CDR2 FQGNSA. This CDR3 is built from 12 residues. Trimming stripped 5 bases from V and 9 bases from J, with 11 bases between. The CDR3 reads CASSEYVGEQFF. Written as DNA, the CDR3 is TGTGCCAGCAGCGAATACGTCGGTGAGCAGTTCTTC.

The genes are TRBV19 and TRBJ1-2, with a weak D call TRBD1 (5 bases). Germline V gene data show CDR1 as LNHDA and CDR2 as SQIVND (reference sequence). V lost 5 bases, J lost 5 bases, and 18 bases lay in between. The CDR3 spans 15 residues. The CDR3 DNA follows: TGTGCCAGTAGTCGAGGATTACTAGGGGTATATGGCTACACCTTC. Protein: CASSRGLLGVYGYTF.

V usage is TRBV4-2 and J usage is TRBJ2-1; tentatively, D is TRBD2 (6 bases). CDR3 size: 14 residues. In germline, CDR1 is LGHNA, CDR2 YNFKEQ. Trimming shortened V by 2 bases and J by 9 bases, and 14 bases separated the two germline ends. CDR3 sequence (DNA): TGTGCCAGCAGCCAATCTAGCGACATCTTTGAGCAGTTCTTC. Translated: CASSQSSDIFEQFF.

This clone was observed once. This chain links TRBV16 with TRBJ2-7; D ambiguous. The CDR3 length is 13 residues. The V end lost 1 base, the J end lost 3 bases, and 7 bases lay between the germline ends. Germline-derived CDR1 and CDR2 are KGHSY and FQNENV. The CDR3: CASSQWNNYEQYF. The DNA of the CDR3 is TGTGCCAGCAGCCAATGGAATAACTACGAGCAGTACTTC.

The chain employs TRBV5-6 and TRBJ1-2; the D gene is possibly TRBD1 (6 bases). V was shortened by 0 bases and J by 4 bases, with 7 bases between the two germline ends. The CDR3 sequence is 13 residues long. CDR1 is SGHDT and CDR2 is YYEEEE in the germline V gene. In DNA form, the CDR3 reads TGTGCCAGCAGCTTGGGGGACACCTATGGCTACACCTTC. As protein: CASSLGDTYGYTF.

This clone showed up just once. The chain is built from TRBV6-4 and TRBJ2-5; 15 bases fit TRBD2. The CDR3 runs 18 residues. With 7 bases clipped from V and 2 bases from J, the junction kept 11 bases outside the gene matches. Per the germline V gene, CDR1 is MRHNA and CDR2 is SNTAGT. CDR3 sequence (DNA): TGTGCCAGCAACAACGGACTAGCGGGGGGGCCGGGGCAAGAGACCCAGTACTTC. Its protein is CASNNGLAGGPGQETQYF.

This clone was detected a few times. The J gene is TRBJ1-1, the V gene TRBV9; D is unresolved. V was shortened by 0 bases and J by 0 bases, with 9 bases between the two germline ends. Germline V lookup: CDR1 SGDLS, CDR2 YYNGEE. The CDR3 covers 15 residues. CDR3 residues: CASSVVAGLNTEAFF. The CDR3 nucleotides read TGTGCCAGCAGCGTAGTTGCAGGACTGAACACTGAAGCTTTCTTT.

The CDR3 sequence is CASSSTGAYEQYF. The CDR3, as DNA: TGTGCCAGCAGTTCGACGGGGGCGTACGAGCAGTACTTC. This chain connects TRBV6-6 to TRBJ2-7, with D possibly being TRBD1 or TRBD2 (6 bases each). Trimming stripped 4 bases from V and 4 bases from J, with 11 bases between. The CDR3 contains 13 residues. Per germline, CDR1 MNHNY and CDR2 SVGAGI (reference sequence).

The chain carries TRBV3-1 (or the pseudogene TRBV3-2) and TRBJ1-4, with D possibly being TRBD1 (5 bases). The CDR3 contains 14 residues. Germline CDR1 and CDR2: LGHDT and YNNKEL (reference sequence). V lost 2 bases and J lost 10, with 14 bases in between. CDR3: CASSQSRGAGKLFF. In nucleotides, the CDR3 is TGTGCCAGCAGCCAATCACGCGGGGCTGGAAAACTGTTTTTT.

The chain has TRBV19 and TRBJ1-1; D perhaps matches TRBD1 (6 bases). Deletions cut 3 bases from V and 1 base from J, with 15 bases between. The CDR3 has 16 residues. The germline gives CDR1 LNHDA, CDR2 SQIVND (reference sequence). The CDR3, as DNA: TGTGCCAGTAGTATGGTTTATGGGACACGGAACACTGAAGCTTTCTTT. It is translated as CASSMVYGTRNTEAFF.

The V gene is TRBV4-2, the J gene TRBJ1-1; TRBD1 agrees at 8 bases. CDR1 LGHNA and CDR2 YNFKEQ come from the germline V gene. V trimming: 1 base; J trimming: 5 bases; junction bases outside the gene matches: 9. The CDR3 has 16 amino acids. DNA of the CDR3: TGTGCCAGCAGCCAAGTCGTCGACAGGGGAACAACTGAAGCTTTCTTT. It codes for CASSQVVDRGTTEAFF.

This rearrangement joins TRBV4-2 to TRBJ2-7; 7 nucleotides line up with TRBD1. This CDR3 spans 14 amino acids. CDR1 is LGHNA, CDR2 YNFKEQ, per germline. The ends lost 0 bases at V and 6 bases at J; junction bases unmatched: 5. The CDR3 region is CASSQEGTASEQYF. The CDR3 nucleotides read TGTGCCAGCAGCCAAGAAGGGACAGCCTCCGAGCAGTACTTC.

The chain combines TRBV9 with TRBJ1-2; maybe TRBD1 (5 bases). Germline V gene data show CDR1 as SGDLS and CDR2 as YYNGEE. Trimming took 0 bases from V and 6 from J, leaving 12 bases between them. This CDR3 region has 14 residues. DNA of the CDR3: TGTGCCAGCAGCGTAGCTTTGACAGCCGATGGCTACACCTTC. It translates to CASSVALTADGYTF.

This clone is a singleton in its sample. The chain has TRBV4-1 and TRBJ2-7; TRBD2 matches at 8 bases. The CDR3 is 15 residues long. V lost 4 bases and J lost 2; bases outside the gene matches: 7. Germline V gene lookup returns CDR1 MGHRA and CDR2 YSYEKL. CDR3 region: CASSPTSDPTYEQYF. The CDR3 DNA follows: TGCGCCAGCAGCCCGACTAGCGATCCTACCTACGAGCAGTACTTC.

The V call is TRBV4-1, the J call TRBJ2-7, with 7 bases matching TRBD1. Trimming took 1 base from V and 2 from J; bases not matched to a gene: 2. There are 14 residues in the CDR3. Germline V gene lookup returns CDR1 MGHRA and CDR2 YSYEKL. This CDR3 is CASSQGDSPYEQYF. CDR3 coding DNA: TGCGCCAGCAGCCAAGGGGACAGCCCCTACGAGCAGTACTTC.

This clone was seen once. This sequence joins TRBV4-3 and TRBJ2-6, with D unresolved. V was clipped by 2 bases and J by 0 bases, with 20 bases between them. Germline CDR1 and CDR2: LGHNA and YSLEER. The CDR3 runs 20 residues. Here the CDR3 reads CASSQYYEPETYSGANVLTF. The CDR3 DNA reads TGCGCCAGCAGCCAATACTACGAGCCAGAAACGTACTCTGGGGCCAACGTCCTGACTTTC.

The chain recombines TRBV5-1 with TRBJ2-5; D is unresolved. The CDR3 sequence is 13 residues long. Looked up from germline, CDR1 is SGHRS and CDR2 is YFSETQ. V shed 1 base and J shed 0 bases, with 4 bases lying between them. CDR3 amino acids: CASSLLYQETQYF. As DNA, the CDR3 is TGCGCCAGCAGCTTGCTCTACCAAGAGACCCAGTACTTC.

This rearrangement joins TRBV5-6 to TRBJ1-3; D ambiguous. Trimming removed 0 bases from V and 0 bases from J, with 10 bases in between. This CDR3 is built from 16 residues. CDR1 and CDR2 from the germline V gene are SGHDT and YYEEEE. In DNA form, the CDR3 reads TGTGCCAGCAGCTTGGACGGCCTGAACTCTGGAAACACCATATATTTT. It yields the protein CASSLDGLNSGNTIYF.

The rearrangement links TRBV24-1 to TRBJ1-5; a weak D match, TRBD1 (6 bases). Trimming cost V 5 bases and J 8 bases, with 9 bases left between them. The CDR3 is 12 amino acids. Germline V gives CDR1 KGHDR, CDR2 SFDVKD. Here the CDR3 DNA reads TGTGCCACCAGTGCTGAGGGGGAGCCCCAGCATTTT. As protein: CATSAEGEPQHF.

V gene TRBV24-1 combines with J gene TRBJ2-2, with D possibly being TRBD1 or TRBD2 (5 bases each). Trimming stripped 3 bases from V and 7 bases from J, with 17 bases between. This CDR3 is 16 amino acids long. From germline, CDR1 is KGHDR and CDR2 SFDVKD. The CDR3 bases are TGTGCCACCAGTGATCGCGTCGGGACCGGAATCGGGGAGCTGTTTTTT. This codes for CATSDRVGTGIGELFF.